This T cell receptor (beta chain) was identified in a study of T cell changes during pregnancy in multiple sclerosis. Profiled with immunoSEQ multiplex PCR; TCRdb holds only in-frame clones, not every one. The profile shows 65,000 to 85,000 clones, 85% to 90% of them singletons. V was shortened by 4 bases and J by 5 bases, with 14 bases between the two germline ends. This CDR3 comprises 13 residues. Germline loops: CDR1 GTSNPN, CDR2 SVGIG (reference sequence). Sequenced material: peripheral blood, taken after pregnancy. The rearrangement uses TRBV30 and TRBJ1-1, with D perhaps matching TRBD1 (5 bases). The TCR was taken from a female donor in good health, enrolled as a control in a pregnancy study. DNA for the CDR3: TGTGCCTGGAAGGGGCAGGAATTAACTGAAGCTTTCTTT. It encodes CAWKGQELTEAFF.